This note documents a single TCR beta chain sequence. The V gene's germline CDR1 is SGHTA and CDR2 FQGNSA. The CDR3 is 16 residues long. V was pared by 6 bases and J by 0 bases, with 8 bases of the junction left unmatched. Profiling relied on immunoSEQ multiplex PCR, and the TCRdb table lists in-frame clones only, not all of them. The data show about 15,000 clones, approximately 88% seen once. These data originate in a study of blood T cell repertoires in COVID-19. As for the study in general: In each case, the material was cDNA or gDNA derived from T cells, B-cell-depleted T cells, or PBMCs.

V usage is TRBV7-2 and J usage is TRBJ2-1; 7 bases line up with TRBD1. The receptor was isolated from a woman aged 70 to 79 in a cohort sampled during active or convalescent COVID-19. The sequenced sample consisted of peripheral blood. CDR3 in DNA: TGTGCCAGCAGGCAAGACAGGGAAGGCTCCTACAATGAGCAGTTCTTC. It translates to CASRQDREGSYNEQFF. Full variable domain (remainder filled in from reference TRBV7-2 and TRBJ2-1): GAGVSQSPSNKVTEKGKDVELRCDPISGHTALYWYRQSLGQGLEFLIYFQGNSAPDKSGLPSDRFSAERTGGSVSTLTIQRTQQEDSAVYLCASRQDREGSYNEQFFGPGTRLTVL.